These T cell receptor beta chains were read from a single sample in a study of cytotoxic CD8 clonotypes in ibrutinib-treated CLL. Measured with immunoSEQ multiplex PCR; TCRdb has only the in-frame clones, and not every one. Among about 250,000 clones listed, 70% were seen once. Sequenced here: PBMCs, sampled after 24 months of ibrutinib treatment. These receptors were collected from a human donor with chronic lymphocytic leukemia. CDR3s include the opening cysteine and the closing phenylalanine or tryptophan. Fields, in order: J gene, V gene, CDR3 length, D gene, CDR3 protein. D genes are given only for firm matches.

TRBJ2-7 TRBV27 15 TRBD2 CASSSGRQPSHEQYF
TRBJ2-1 TRBV10-3 15 . CAISESRMGPLGQFF
TRBJ2-3 TRBV28 15 TRBD2 CASSRQTSGTDTQYF
TRBJ2-7 TRBV9 12 . CASGGGSYEQYF
TRBJ1-1 TRBV28 14 . CASSSVYRETEAFF
TRBJ2-1 TRBV29-1 13 . CSVATFLYNEQFF
TRBJ1-1 TRBV5-1 11 . CASSGDTEAFF
TRBJ2-7 TRBV9 14 . CASSVAVSSYEQYF
TRBJ2-1 TRBV5-1 15 TRBD2 CASSLTSGSLNEQFF
TRBJ1-2 TRBV18 16 . CASSPRERGRDYGYTF
TRBJ2-5 TRBV28 14 . CASSLRNEGETQYF
TRBJ2-7 TRBV2 12 . CASSGTGHEQYF
TRBJ2-7 TRBV9 18 TRBD1 CASSHHRGQGAPPGEQYF
TRBJ1-1 TRBV27 14 . CASSLGSLTPEAFF
TRBJ1-1 TRBV2 12 . CASSEGGTEAFF
TRBJ1-5 TRBV5-1 15 . CASSLVGEIGQPQHF
TRBJ2-7 TRBV19 15 TRBD1 CASSPRSDRGHEQYF
TRBJ1-5 TRBV30 13 . CAWSVGGDQPQHF
TRBJ2-7 TRBV5-4 14 TRBD1 CASSSRDSPYEQYF
TRBJ1-4 TRBV10-1 14 TRBD1 CASSAGTGGEKLFF
TRBJ2-1 TRBV13 16 TRBD2 CASSRSLAGGHNEQFF
TRBJ2-7 TRBV4-2 14 TRBD2 CASSQAGTSSPRGF
TRBJ2-6 TRBV7-6 17 TRBD1 CASSYGQDVSGANVLTF
TRBJ2-2 TRBV28 12 . CASTFESGELFF
TRBJ1-4 TRBV14 15 . CASSQDSSQGRKLFF
TRBJ1-1 TRBV30 12 . CASRSVNTEAFF
TRBJ2-3 TRBV6-1 18 TRBD2 CASSEDLWTSGSTDTQYF
TRBJ2-1 TRBV29-1 17 TRBD2 CSVEGVAGDSSYNEQFF
TRBJ2-7 TRBV4-2 17 TRBD2 CASSQDGGAGAYYEQYF
TRBJ2-4 TRBV9 17 TRBD2 CASSVSSGNDAKNIQYF
TRBJ1-2 TRBV2 13 . CASSANFNYGYTF
TRBJ1-4 TRBV19 16 TRBD1 CASGAGQGASFEKLFF
TRBJ2-1 TRBV10-3 16 TRBD2 CAISGDQTSGTYEQFF
TRBJ1-5 TRBV5-1 15 . CASSLEPGSNQPQHF
TRBJ1-2 TRBV9 15 . CASSVADNTGYGYTF
TRBJ2-7 TRBV7-8 15 . CASSLEEDTSYEQYF
TRBJ2-2 TRBV7-9 16 TRBD1 CASSHKTGANTGELFF
TRBJ2-7 TRBV9 15 . CASSVEEGVPYEQYF
TRBJ1-5 TRBV19 13 . CASSRVGIQPQHF
TRBJ2-3 TRBV6-5 15 TRBD2 CASSWSSGGTDTQYF
TRBJ1-2 TRBV6-1 14 TRBD1 CASSGPQGTYGYTF
TRBJ2-7 TRBV20-1 11 . CSGRTAYEQYF
TRBJ2-3 TRBV5-1 15 TRBD1 CASSVRTGVGDTQYF
TRBJ1-2 TRBV28 15 . CASSGAGRTNYGYTF
TRBJ2-7 TRBV4-3 14 . CASSQEGQGSEQYF
TRBJ1-5 TRBV6-5 15 TRBD1 CASSPRTGGGQPQHF
TRBJ2-7 TRBV5-4 15 TRBD2 CASSPSGRVGDEQYF
TRBJ2-7 TRBV7-8 16 . CASSPPKTGVSYEQYF
TRBJ2-1 TRBV11-3 13 . CASSLNSVGEQFF
TRBJ1-2 TRBV15 14 . CATSRDREIGGYTF
TRBJ2-3 TRBV28 13 . CASSGDVGDTQYF
TRBJ2-2 TRBV7-2 13 . CASVRPNTGELFF
TRBJ2-3 TRBV6-6 16 TRBD2 CASSYGGRDHSDTQYF
TRBJ2-7 TRBV27 16 . CASSFEGQRSSYEQYF
TRBJ2-3 TRBV28 15 TRBD2 CASSLGGSGSDTQYF
TRBJ1-3 TRBV15 14 . CATSTGLQGNTIYF
TRBJ2-7 TRBV7-9 14 . CASSLEGRSYEQYF